The 17 T cell receptor beta chains below all came from one sample that was sequenced in a study of radiotherapy plus CTLA-4 blockade in lung cancer. Sequenced by immunoSEQ multiplex PCR; TCRdb stores in-frame clones only, minus some. The sample lists 80,000 or so clones; about 84% were seen once. The sequenced sample was peripheral blood, obtained from a patient treated with radiotherapy plus ipilimumab. The receptors originated from a human donor with non-small cell lung cancer who had stable disease on radiotherapy plus ipilimumab.

On this clone itself: The sample carries other DNA sequences with the same CDR3. The chain employs TRBV18 and TRBJ1-2; 8 positions match TRBD1. V trimming: 4 bases; J trimming: 2 bases; junction bases outside the gene matches: 3. The CDR3 consists of 14 residues. CDR1 is KGHSH, CDR2 LQKENI, per germline. In DNA form, the CDR3 reads TGTGCCAGCTCACTGGACAGGGAGAACTATGGCTACACCTTC. This codes for CASSLDRENYGYTF.

The J gene is TRBJ1-1, the V gene TRBV5-1, with a tentative D call TRBD1 (6 bases). V was pared by 2 bases and J by 6 bases, with 14 bases between. Germline CDR1 reads SGHRS; CDR2 reads YFSETQ. This CDR3 has 14 residues. In DNA, the CDR3 is TGCGCCAGCAGCTTTGCGGACGGGACACCTGAAGCTTTCTTT. This encodes CASSFADGTPEAFF.

CDR3 residues: CASSWDFSDTQYF. The CDR3 nucleotides are TGTGCCAGTAGTTGGGACTTTTCAGATACGCAGTATTTT. The J gene is TRBJ2-3, the V gene TRBV19; D possibly corresponds to TRBD2 (6 bases). This CDR3 comprises 13 residues. The V end lost 5 bases, the J end lost 4 bases, and 10 bases lay between the germline ends. Germline V CDR1 and CDR2: LNHDA, SQIVND (reference sequence). The complete variable domain, with remaining parts taken from reference TRBV19 and TRBJ2-3, reads DGGITQSPKYLFRKEGQNVTLSCEQNLNHDAMYWYRQDPGQGLRLIYYSQIVNDFQKGDIAEGYSVSREKKESFPLTVTSAQKNPTAFYLCASSWDFSDTQYFGPGTRLTVL.

This clone was observed once. The V gene is TRBV28, the J gene TRBJ1-4; D not certain. With 2 bases removed from V and 0 bases from J, the gap between germline ends came to 7 bases. Germline CDR1 is MDHEN and CDR2 is SYDVKM. The CDR3 has 15 amino acids. In DNA form, the CDR3 reads TGTGCCAGCAGTTTAGCAGGATCAACTAATGAAAAACTGTTTTTT. Protein: CASSLAGSTNEKLFF.

This chain joins TRBV7-2 and TRBJ2-1; possibly TRBD2 for D (6 bases). Germline V gene data show CDR1 as SGHTA and CDR2 as FQGNSA. V was trimmed by 5 bases and J by 2 bases, leaving 16 bases between them. CDR3 size: 16 residues. The CDR3 is CASSPEAGVTYNEQFF. The CDR3 DNA reads as TGTGCCAGCAGCCCAGAAGCGGGCGTTACCTACAATGAGCAGTTCTTC.

The DNA for the CDR3 is TGTGCCAGCAACCTAGGACAGGATTTCTACGAGCAGTACTTC. Encoded protein: CASNLGQDFYEQYF. The V call is TRBV28, the J call TRBJ2-7; 7 nucleotides match TRBD1. Germline CDR1 reads MDHEN; CDR2 reads SYDVKM. V was pared by 7 bases and J by 3 bases, with 9 bases of the junction left unmatched. The CDR3 consists of 14 residues. The full variable domain, its missing parts supplied by reference TRBV28 and TRBJ2-7, is DVKVTQSSRYLVKRTGEKVFLECVQDMDHENMFWYRQDPGLGLRLIYFSYDVKMKEKGDIPEGYSVSREKKERFSLILESASTNQTSMYLCASNLGQDFYEQYFGPGTRLTVT.

The rearrangement links TRBV2 to TRBJ1-5; 8 bases are shared with TRBD1. The CDR3 is made up of 15 amino acids. CDR1 is SNHLY, CDR2 FYNNEI, per germline. V trimming: 6 bases; J trimming: 3 bases; junction bases outside the gene matches: 7. The CDR3 bases are TGTGCCAGCAGAACGGGACAGGCGATCAATCAGCCCCAGCATTTT. Translation gives CASRTGQAINQPQHF.

The rearrangement uses TRBV7-2 and TRBJ2-5, with TRBD2 identical over 14 bases. This CDR3 has 15 amino acids. The trim removed 4 bases at V and 6 bases at J, leaving 4 bases unmatched. Germline V gene data show CDR1 as SGHTA and CDR2 as FQGNSA. The CDR3 DNA reads as TGTGCCAGCAGCTCCGGACTAGCGGGGGGCCAGACCCAGTACTTC. It encodes CASSSGLAGGQTQYF.

This chain joins TRBV7-2 and TRBJ2-1; possible D gene TRBD2, 5 bases. The germline CDR1 and CDR2 sequences are SGHTA and FQGNSA. CDR3 size: 12 residues. V was pared by 3 bases and J by 10 bases, with 10 bases between. The CDR3 coding sequence is TGTGCCAGCAGCTTTGGACTCGGGGAGCAGTTCTTC. As protein: CASSFGLGEQFF.

The chain carries TRBV5-1 and TRBJ1-3; 7 bases agree with TRBD1. Trimming at V came to 6 bases and at J to 0 bases, leaving 3 bases not matched to a gene. CDR3 length: 14 residues. Germline V gene sequence: CDR1 SGHRS, CDR2 YFSETQ. CDR3 sequence reads: CASKGGSSGNTIYF. Written as DNA, the CDR3 is TGCGCCAGCAAAGGGGGCTCCTCTGGAAACACCATATATTTT. Drawing the rest from reference TRBV5-1 and TRBJ1-3, the complete variable domain is KAGVTQTPRYLIKTRGQQVTLSCSPISGHRSVSWYQQTPGQGLQFLFEYFSETQRNKGNFPGRFSGRQFSNSRSEMNVSTLELGDSALYLCASKGGSSGNTIYFGEGSWLTVV.

This clone was seen only a few times. V is TRBV19 and J is TRBJ1-4; the D gene is possibly TRBD1 (5 bases). Trimming took 3 bases from V and 6 from J, leaving 17 bases between them. The V gene's germline CDR1 is LNHDA and CDR2 SQIVND (reference sequence). The length of the CDR3 is 16 residues. Here the CDR3 DNA reads TGTGCCAGTAGTATGGGAAAGACAGTAGCGGATGAAAAACTGTTTTTT. It encodes CASSMGKTVADEKLFF.

This rearrangement joins TRBV7-8 to TRBJ1-5; 9 bases match TRBD1. Germline CDR1 and CDR2: SGHVS and FQNEAQ. This CDR3 region has 15 residues. The V and J ends lost 5 bases and 5 bases, in that order; junction bases with no gene match: 7. Written as DNA, the CDR3 is TGTGCCAGCAGCGGGGACAGGGTAGGGGATCAGCCCCAGCATTTT. It translates to CASSGDRVGDQPQHF.

This clone was recorded a few times. The rearrangement joins TRBV19 to TRBJ2-1; D may be TRBD1 or TRBD2 (6 bases each). This CDR3 spans 11 amino acids. Germline CDR1 is LNHDA and CDR2 is SQIVND (reference sequence). Trimming shortened V by 3 bases and J by 14 bases, and 11 bases separated the two germline ends. The DNA of the CDR3 is TGTGCCAGTAGTATGGGGGGCGCGGAGTTCTTC. As protein: CASSMGGAEFF.

The genes are TRBV4-1 and TRBJ2-2; D is uncertain. V lost 0 bases, J lost 6 bases, and 8 bases lay in between. The germline CDR1 and CDR2 sequences are MGHRA and YSYEKL. This CDR3 is built from 14 residues. CDR3 bases: TGCGCCAGCAGCCAAGATCTATCTCCCGGGGAGCTGTTTTTT. Protein product: CASSQDLSPGELFF.

The rearrangement joins TRBV2 to TRBJ2-2, with D tentatively TRBD2 (6 bases). V lost 7 bases and J lost 0, with 15 bases in between. Germline CDR1 is SNHLY and CDR2 is FYNNEI. The CDR3 spans 16 residues. This CDR3 reads CASMKDYSANTGELFF. CDR3 bases: TGTGCCAGCATGAAGGACTACTCAGCGAACACCGGGGAGCTGTTTTTT.

This chain joins TRBV9 and TRBJ1-1; 7 bases are a match to TRBD1. The germline CDR1 and CDR2 sequences are SGDLS and YYNGEE. V dropped 1 base and J dropped 3; count of bases not matched to a gene: 3. The length of the CDR3 is 14 residues. CDR3: CASSVFDRDTEAFF. The CDR3 DNA reads as TGTGCCAGCAGCGTATTTGACAGGGACACTGAAGCTTTCTTT.

This clone occurred once. The V gene is TRBV10-3, the J gene TRBJ2-5; 11 bases map to TRBD2. This CDR3 contains 15 residues. In germline, CDR1 is ENHRY, CDR2 SYGVKD. The junction had 5 bases not matched to a gene; V was cut back by 3 bases and J by 5 bases. The DNA of the CDR3 is TGTGCCATCAGTGATAGCGGGGGGGCCGGGGAGACCCAGTACTTC. Encoded protein: CAISDSGGAGETQYF.